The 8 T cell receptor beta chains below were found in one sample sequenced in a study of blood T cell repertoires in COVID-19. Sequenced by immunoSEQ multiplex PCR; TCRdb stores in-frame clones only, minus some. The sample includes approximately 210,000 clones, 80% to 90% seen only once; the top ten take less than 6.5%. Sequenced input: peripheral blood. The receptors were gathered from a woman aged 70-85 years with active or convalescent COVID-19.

CDR3 residues: CASSLKPQGLAGGAYNEQFF. The CDR3 DNA is TGTGCCAGCAGCTTAAAGCCCCAGGGACTAGCGGGAGGGGCCTACAATGAGCAGTTCTTC. The rearrangement uses TRBV7-3 and TRBJ2-1, with TRBD2 matching 16 bases. Germline assignment: CDR1 SGHTA and CDR2 FQGTGA. The CDR3 runs 20 residues. The J segment lost 2 bases and the V segment lost 1 base, leaving 8 bases of the junction unmatched.

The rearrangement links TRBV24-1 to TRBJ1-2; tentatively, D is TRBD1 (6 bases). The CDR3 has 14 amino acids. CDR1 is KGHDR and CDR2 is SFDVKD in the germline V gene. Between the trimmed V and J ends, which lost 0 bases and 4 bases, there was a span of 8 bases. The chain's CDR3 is CATSDLYRAYGYTF. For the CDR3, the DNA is TGTGCCACCAGTGATTTGTACAGGGCCTATGGCTACACCTTC.

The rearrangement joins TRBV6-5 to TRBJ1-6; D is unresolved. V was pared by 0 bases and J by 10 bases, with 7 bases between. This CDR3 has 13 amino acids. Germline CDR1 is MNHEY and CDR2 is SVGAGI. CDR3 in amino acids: CASSYSQASPLHF. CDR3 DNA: TGTGCCAGCAGTTACTCTCAGGCATCACCCCTCCACTTT.

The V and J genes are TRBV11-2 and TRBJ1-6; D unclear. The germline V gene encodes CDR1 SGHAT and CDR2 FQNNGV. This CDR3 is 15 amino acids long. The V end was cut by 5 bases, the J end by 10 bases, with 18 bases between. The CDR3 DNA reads TGTGCCAGCAGCCGTGGAGGTGGGTCAGGATCACCCCTCCACTTT. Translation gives CASSRGGGSGSPLHF.

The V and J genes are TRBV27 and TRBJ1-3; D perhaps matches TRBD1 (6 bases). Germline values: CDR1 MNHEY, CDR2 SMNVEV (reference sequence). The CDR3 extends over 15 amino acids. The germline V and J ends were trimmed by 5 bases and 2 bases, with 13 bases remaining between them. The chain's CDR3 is CASSLTRTAGNTIYF. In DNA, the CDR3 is TGTGCCAGCAGTCTGACGAGGACAGCTGGAAACACCATATATTTT.

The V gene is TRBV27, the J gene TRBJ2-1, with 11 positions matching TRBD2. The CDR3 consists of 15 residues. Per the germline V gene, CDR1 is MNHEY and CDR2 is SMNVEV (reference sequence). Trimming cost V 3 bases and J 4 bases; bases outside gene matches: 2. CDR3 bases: TGTGCCAGCAGTTTTGGGACTAGCGGTTACAATGAGCAGTTCTTC. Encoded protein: CASSFGTSGYNEQFF.

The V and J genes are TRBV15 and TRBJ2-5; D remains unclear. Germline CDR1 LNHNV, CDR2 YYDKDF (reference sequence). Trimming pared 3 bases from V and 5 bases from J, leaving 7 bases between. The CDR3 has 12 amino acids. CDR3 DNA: TGTGCCACCAGCAGCCAGAAGGAGACCCAGTACTTC. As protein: CATSSQKETQYF.

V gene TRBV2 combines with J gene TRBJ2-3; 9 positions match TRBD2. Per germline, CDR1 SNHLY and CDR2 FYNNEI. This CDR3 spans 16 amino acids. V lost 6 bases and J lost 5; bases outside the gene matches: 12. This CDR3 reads CASRLTTSGAGDTQYF. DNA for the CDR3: TGTGCCAGCAGATTAACGACTAGCGGAGCGGGAGATACGCAGTATTTT.